A selection of T cell receptor beta chains follows, all from one sample in a study of CD4 T cells in relation to SARS-CoV-2 and coronaviruses. Profiling relied on immunoSEQ multiplex PCR, and the TCRdb table lists in-frame clones only, not all of them. The sample carries 35,000 to 40,000 clones, approximately 87% recorded once. The sample comprised memory CD4+ T cells from PBMCs. The receptors derive from an adult with COVID-19. The CDR3 runs from the conserved cysteine through the conserved F or W. The D gene is left open where the match is weak. Only some rows state a clone size, as once, few, many or a class for expanded clones.

>once|TRBV5-6|TRBJ1-1|15|TRBD1
TGTGCCAGCAGCTTATTCCGGGACAGAGACACTGAAGCTTTCTTT
CASSLFRDRDTEAFF
>NA|TRBV25-1|TRBJ2-6|16|NA
TGTGCCAGCAGCAGGAGATGGGGTTCTGGGGCCAACGTCCTGACTTTC
CASSRRWGSGANVLTF
>NA|TRBV2|TRBJ2-7|14|NA
TGTGCCAGCAGTGTTACCCTGCCGAGTGGAGAGCAGTACTTC
CASSVTLPSGEQYF
>NA|TRBV11-2|TRBJ1-1|16|NA
TGTGCCAGCAGCTTAGCGGCCGGGGGGACGAACACTGAAGCTTTCTTT
CASSLAAGGTNTEAFF
>NA|TRBV27|TRBJ2-3|14|NA
TGTGCCAGCAGTCTCCTAGCTAGCGTAGATACGCAGTATTTT
CASSLLASVDTQYF
>NA|TRBV29-1|TRBJ2-1|12|NA
TGCAGCGTAAATATAAGATACAATGAGCAGTTCTTC
CSVNIRYNEQFF
>NA|TRBV25-1|TRBJ2-2|16|TRBD2
TGTGCCAGCAGTGAAGCGGGGAGGGTGGACACCGGGGAGCTGTTTTTT
CASSEAGRVDTGELFF
>NA|TRBV27|TRBJ1-5|14|NA
TGTGCCAGCAGTTTGGCAGGGGTCAATCAGCCCCAGCATTTT
CASSLAGVNQPQHF
>NA|TRBV28|TRBJ2-7|14|TRBD1
TGTGCCAGCAGTCAAACAGGGGCCTCCTACGAGCAGTACTTC
CASSQTGASYEQYF
>NA|TRBV29-1|TRBJ2-5|16|NA
TGCAGCGTTGAAGGCCTCCTACGGGGGACCCAAGAGACCCAGTACTTC
CSVEGLLRGTQETQYF
>NA|TRBV6-6|TRBJ2-1|17|TRBD2
TGTGCCAGCAGTCGCCCCCTAGCGGGGGACTCCTACAATGAGCAGTTCTTC
CASSRPLAGDSYNEQFF
>NA|TRBV2|TRBJ2-2|12|NA
TGTGTCACAGCGCCCCTCGTCGGGGAGCTGTTTTTT
CVTAPLVGELFF
>NA|TRBV10-2|TRBJ1-1|17|NA
TGCGCCAGCAGTGAGAGAGCAGGGCACGGAATGAACACTGAAGCTTTCTTT
CASSERAGHGMNTEAFF
>NA|TRBV28|TRBJ2-2|15|TRBD2
TGTGCCAGCAGCCATCCTAGCGGGGGTGGCGGGGAGCTGTTTTTT
CASSHPSGGGGELFF
>few|TRBV5-1|TRBJ2-2|14|TRBD1
TGCGCCAGCACCACAGGGGGCACCACCGGGGAGCTGTTTTTT
CASTTGGTTGELFF
>NA|TRBV3-1/TRBV3-2|TRBJ2-7|14|TRBD1
TGTGCCAGCAGCATACGGACAGGGACCTACGAGCAGTACTTC
CASSIRTGTYEQYF
>NA|TRBV6-4|TRBJ2-7|18|NA
TGTGCCAGCAGTGACTCGAGACCCTGGTCTGGCAGGACCTACGAGCAGTACTTC
CASSDSRPWSGRTYEQYF
>once|TRBV30|TRBJ2-3|13|NA
TGTGCCTGGAATGGCAGGAGCACAGATACGCAGTATTTT
CAWNGRSTDTQYF
>NA|TRBV12-3/TRBV12-4|TRBJ1-1|13|NA
TGTGCCAGCAGTTTGTATACGAACACTGAAGCTTTCTTT
CASSLYTNTEAFF
>NA|TRBV5-4|TRBJ2-7|12|NA
TGTGCCAGCAGTAAGGACACCTACGAGCAGTACTTC
CASSKDTYEQYF
>NA|TRBV27|TRBJ2-6|12|NA
TGTGCCAGCAGTTCTGGGGCCAACGTCCTGACTTTC
CASSSGANVLTF
>NA|TRBV6-5|TRBJ1-6|15|NA
TGTGCCAGCAGTTACTTCAGGGGCGGTAATTCACCCCTCCACTTT
CASSYFRGGNSPLHF
>few|TRBV19|TRBJ1-5|13|NA
TGTGCCAGTCGATTTGAATCAGTTCGGACCCAGCATTTT
CASRFESVRTQHF
>NA|TRBV4-1|TRBJ1-2|15|NA
TGCGCCAGCAGCCAACCCACTCAGGGAAACTATGGCTACACCTTC
CASSQPTQGNYGYTF